Listed here are 2 T cell receptor beta chains from one sample, sequenced in a study of spatial heterogeneity in lung cancer. Sample time point: sample taken at primary tumor resection. Whole RNA, isolated from tumor, nontumor lung or frozen PBMC, was sequenced without prior sorting. From the 5' RACE reads, TCRdb called clonotypes with MiXCR, one entry per CDR3 protein. Among approximately 81,000 distinct CDR3 sequences listed, over 9.5% were seen once. The sample here was PBMCs, taken at surgery. Receptors originate from a male donor with early-stage non-small cell lung cancer.

The table lists this clonotype with a few counts. V usage is TRBV9 and J usage is TRBJ2-5; possible D gene TRBD2, 6 bases. The CDR3 extends over 15 amino acids. The V end was cut by 0 bases, the J end by 4 bases, with 13 bases between. Germline V gene data show CDR1 as SGDLS and CDR2 as YYNGEE. The CDR3 DNA is TGTGCCAGCAGCGTAGGTCCGGGGGTAGCAGAGACCCAGTACTTC. Amino acid sequence: CASSVGPGVAETQYF. Using reference TRBV9 and TRBJ2-5 for the parts outside the CDR3, the full variable domain is DSGVTQTPKHLITATGQRVTLRCSPRSGDLSVYWYQQSLDQGLQFLIQYYNGEERAKGNILERFSAQQFPDLHSELNLSSLELGDSALYFCASSVGPGVAETQYFGPGTRLLVL.

The J gene is TRBJ2-3, the V gene TRBV19; 9 bases are a match to TRBD1. The V gene's germline CDR1 is LNHDA and CDR2 SQIVND (reference sequence). The CDR3 spans 15 residues. After removal of 7 bases from V and 5 bases from J, the junction contained 10 bases not matched to a gene. CDR3 in DNA: TGTGCCAGTACCGAAAGGACAGGGGCGGGAGATACGCAGTATTTT. Amino acid sequence: CASTERTGAGDTQYF.